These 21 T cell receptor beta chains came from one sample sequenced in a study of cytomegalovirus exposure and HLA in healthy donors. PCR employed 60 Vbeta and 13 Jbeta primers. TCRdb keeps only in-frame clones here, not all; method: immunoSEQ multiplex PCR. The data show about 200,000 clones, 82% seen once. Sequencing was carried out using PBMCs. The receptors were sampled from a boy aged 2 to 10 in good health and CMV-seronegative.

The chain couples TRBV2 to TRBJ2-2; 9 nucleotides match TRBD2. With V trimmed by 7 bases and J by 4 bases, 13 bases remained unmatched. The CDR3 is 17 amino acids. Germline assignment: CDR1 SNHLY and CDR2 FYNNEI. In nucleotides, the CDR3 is TGTGCCAGCAAGTGGCGGGGGGGCCCCCGGACCACCGGGGAGCTGTTTTTT. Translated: CASKWRGGPRTTGELFF.

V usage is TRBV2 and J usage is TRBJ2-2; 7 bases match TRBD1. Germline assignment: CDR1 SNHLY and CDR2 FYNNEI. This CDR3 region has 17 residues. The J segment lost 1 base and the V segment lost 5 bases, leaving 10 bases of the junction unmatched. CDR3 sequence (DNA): TGTGCCAGCAGTCTCCCGGCCCAGGGGGAGAACACCGGGGAGCTGTTTTTT. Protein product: CASSLPAQGENTGELFF.

The CDR3 DNA reads TGTGCCAGCTCGTCGGCCACAGGGGGCTCCGGAAACACCATATATTTT. Translating it yields CASSSATGGSGNTIYF. The chain is built from TRBV18 and TRBJ1-3, with 9 bases aligning to TRBD1. Germline trimming cut 6 bases from V and 4 bases from J; bases unmatched to any gene: 10. This CDR3 comprises 16 residues. The germline V gene encodes CDR1 KGHSH and CDR2 LQKENI.

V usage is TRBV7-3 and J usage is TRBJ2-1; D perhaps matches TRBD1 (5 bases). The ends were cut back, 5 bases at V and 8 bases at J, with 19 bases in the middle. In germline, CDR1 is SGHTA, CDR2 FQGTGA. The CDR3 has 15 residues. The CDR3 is CASSPWGTPWDEQFF. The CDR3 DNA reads TGTGCCAGCAGCCCCTGGGGCACCCCTTGGGATGAGCAGTTCTTC.

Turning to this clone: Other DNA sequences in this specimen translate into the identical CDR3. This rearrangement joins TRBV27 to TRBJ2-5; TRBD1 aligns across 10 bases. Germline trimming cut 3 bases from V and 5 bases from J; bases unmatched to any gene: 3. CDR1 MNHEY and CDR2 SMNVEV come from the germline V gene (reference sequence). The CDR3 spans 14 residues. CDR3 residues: CASSLGQGRETQYF. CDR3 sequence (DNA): TGTGCCAGCAGTTTGGGACAGGGGCGGGAGACCCAGTACTTC.

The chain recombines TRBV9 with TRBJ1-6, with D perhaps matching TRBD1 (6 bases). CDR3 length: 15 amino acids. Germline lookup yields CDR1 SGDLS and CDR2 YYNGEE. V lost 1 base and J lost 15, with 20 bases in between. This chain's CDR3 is CASSVTEGGAGRLHF. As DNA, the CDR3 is TGTGCCAGCAGCGTAACGGAGGGGGGGGCGGGGCGCCTCCACTTT.

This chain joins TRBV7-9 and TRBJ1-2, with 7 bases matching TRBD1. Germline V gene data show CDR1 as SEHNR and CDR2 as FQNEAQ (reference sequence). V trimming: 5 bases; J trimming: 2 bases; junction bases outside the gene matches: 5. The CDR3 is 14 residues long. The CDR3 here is CASSGEDRNYGYTF. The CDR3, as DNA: TGTGCCAGCAGCGGCGAGGACAGGAACTATGGCTACACCTTC.

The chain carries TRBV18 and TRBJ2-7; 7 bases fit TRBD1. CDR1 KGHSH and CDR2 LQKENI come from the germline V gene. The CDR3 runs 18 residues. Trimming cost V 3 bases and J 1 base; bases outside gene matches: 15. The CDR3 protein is CASSPPPSHRGFSYEQYF. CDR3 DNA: TGTGCCAGCTCACCCCCCCCGAGCCACAGGGGTTTTTCCTACGAGCAGTACTTC.

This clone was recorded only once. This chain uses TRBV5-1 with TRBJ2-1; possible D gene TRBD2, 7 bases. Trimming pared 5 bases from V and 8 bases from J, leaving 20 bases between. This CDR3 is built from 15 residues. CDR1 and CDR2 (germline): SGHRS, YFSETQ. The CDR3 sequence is CASSLTRGGQDEQFF. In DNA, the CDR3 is TGCGCCAGCAGTCTTACGAGGGGGGGCCAGGATGAGCAGTTCTTC.

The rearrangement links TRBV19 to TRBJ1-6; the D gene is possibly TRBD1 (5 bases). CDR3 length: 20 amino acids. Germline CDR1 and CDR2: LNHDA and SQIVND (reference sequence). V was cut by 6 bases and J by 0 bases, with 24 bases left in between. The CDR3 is CASSSARRRGLSSYNSPLHF. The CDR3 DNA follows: TGTGCCAGTAGCTCCGCTCGACGGAGGGGTTTAAGCTCCTATAATTCACCCCTCCACTTT.

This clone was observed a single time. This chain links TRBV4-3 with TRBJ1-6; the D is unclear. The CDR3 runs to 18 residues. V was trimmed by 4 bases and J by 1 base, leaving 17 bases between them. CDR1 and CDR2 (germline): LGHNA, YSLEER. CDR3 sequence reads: CASSPSGRRRSYNSPLHF. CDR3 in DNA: TGCGCCAGCAGCCCAAGCGGGAGGCGCAGGTCCTATAATTCACCCCTCCACTTT.

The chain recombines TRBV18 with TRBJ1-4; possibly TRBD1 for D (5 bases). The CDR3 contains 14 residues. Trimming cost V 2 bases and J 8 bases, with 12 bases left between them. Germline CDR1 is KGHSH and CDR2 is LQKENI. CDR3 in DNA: TGTGCCAGCTCACCATCCAGGGTTGACGAAAAACTGTTTTTT. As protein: CASSPSRVDEKLFF.

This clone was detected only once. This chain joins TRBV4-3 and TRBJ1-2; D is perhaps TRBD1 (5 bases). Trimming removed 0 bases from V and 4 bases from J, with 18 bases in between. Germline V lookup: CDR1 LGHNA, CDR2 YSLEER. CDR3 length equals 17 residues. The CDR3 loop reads CASSQDESGRALYGYTF. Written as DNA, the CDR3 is TGCGCCAGCAGCCAAGATGAATCAGGGAGGGCCCTCTATGGCTACACCTTC.

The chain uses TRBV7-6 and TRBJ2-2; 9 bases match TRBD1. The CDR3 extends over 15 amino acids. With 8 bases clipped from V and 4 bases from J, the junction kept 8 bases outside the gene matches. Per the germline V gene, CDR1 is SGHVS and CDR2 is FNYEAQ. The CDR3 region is CASRRGQGFTGELFF. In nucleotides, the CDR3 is TGTGCCAGCCGCCGGGGACAGGGCTTCACCGGGGAGCTGTTTTTT.

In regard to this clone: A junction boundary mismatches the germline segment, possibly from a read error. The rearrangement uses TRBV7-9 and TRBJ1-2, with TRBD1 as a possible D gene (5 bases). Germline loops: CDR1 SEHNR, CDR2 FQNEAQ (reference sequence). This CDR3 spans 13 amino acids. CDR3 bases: TGTTCCAGCAGCCATGACAGACTCTATGGCTACACCTTC. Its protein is CSSSHDRLYGYTF.

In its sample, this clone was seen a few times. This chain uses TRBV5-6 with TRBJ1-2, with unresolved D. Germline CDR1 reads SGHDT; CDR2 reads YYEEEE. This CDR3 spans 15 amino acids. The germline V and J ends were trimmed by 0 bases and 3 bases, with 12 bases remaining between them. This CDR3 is CASSLVGGSYYGYTF. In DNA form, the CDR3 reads TGTGCCAGCAGCTTGGTAGGCGGGTCGTACTATGGCTACACCTTC. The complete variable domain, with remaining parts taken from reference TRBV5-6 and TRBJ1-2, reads DAGVTQSPTHLIKTRGQQVTLRCSPKSGHDTVSWYQQALGQGPQFIFQYYEEEERQRGNFPDRFSGHQFPNYSSELNVNALLLGDSALYLCASSLVGGSYYGYTFGSGTRLTVV.

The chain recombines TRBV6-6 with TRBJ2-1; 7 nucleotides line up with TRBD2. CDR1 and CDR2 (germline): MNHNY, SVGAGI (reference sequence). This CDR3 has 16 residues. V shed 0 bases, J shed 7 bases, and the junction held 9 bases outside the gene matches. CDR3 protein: CASSYSVQAGSNEQFF. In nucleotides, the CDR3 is TGTGCCAGCAGTTACTCCGTACAAGCGGGATCTAATGAGCAGTTCTTC.

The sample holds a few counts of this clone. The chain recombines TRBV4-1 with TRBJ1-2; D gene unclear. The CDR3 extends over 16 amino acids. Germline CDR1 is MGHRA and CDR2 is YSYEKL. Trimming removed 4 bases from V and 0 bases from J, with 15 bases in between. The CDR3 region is CASSLRWGGTNYGYTF. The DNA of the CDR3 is TGCGCCAGCAGCCTGCGTTGGGGAGGTACTAACTATGGCTACACCTTC.

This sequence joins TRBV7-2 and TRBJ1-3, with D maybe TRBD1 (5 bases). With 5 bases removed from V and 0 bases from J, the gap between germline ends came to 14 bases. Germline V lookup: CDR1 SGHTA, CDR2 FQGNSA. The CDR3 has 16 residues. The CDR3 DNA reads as TGTGCCAGCAGCCCACAAGCAGGGCGCTCTGGAAACACCATATATTTT. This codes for CASSPQAGRSGNTIYF.

The CDR3 DNA reads TGTGCCAGCAGCTTAGGCCTTAGACAGCAAGAGACCCAGTACTTC. This codes for CASSLGLRQQETQYF. This chain joins TRBV13 and TRBJ2-5; perhaps TRBD1 as D (5 bases). Germline CDR1 is PRHDT and CDR2 is FYEKMQ (reference sequence). This CDR3 comprises 15 residues. Deletions cut 0 bases from V and 2 bases from J, with 10 bases between. Looking up the rest from reference TRBV13 and TRBJ2-5 gives the full variable domain: AAGVIQSPRHLIKEKRETATLKCYPIPRHDTVYWYQQGPGQDPQFLISFYEKMQSDKGSIPDRFSAQQFSDYHSELNMSSLELGDSALYFCASSLGLRQQETQYFGPGTRLLVL.

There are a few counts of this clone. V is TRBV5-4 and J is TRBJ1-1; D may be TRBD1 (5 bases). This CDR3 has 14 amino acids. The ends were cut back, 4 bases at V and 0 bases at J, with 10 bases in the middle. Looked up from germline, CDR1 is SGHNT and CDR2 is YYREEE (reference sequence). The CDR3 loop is CASSPGTVNTEAFF. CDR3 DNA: TGTGCCAGCAGCCCCGGGACTGTGAACACTGAAGCTTTCTTT. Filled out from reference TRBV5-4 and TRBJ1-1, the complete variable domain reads ETGVTQSPTHLIKTRGQQVTLRCSSQSGHNTVSWYQQALGQGPQFIFQYYREEENGRGNFPPRFSGLQFPNYSSELNVNALELDDSALYLCASSPGTVNTEAFFGQGTRLTVV.